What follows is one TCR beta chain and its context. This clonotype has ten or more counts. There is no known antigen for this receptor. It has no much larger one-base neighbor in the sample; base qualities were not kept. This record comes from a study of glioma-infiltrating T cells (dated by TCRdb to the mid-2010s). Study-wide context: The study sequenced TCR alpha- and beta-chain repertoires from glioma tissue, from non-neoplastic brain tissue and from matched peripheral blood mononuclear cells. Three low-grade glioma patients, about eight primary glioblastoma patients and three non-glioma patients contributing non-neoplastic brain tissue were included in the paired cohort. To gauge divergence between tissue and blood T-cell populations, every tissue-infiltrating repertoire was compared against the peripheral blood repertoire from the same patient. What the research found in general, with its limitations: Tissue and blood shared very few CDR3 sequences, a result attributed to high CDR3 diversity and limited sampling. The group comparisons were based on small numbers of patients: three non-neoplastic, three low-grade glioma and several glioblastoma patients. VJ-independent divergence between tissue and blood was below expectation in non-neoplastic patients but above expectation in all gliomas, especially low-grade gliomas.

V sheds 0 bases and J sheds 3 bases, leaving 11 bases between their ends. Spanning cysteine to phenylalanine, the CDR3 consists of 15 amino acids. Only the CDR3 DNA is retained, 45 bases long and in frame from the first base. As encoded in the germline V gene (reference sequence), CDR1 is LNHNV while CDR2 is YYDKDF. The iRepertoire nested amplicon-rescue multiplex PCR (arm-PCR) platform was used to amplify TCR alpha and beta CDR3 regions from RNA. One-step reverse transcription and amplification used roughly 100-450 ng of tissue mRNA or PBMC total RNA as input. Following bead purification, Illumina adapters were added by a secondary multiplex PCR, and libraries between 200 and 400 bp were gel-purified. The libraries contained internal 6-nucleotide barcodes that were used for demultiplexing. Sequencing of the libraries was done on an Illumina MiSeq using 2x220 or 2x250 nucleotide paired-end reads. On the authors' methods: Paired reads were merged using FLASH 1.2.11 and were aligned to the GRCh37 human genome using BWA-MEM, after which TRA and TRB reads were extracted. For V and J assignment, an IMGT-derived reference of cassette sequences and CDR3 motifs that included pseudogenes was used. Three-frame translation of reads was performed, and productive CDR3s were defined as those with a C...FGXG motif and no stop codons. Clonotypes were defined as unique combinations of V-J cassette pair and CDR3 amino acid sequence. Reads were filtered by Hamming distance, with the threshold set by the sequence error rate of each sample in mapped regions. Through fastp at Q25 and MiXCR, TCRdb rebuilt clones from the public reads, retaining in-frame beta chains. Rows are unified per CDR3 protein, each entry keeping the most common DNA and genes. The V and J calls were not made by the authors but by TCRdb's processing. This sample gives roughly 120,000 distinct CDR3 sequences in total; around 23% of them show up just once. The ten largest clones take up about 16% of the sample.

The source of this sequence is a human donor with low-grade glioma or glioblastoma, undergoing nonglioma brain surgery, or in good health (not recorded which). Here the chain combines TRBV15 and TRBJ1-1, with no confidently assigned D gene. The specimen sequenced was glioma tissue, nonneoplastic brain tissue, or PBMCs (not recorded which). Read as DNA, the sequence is TGTGCCACCAGCAGAGACCGACGGTGGGACACTGAAGCTTTCTTT. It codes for CATSRDRRWDTEAFF.